Described below is a single T cell receptor beta chain sequence and its context. Looked up from germline, CDR1 is SGHRS and CDR2 is YFSETQ. This CDR3 contains 15 residues. V lost 4 bases and J lost 6, with 19 bases in between. The PCR used 60 Vbeta and 13 Jbeta primers. Sequencing used immunoSEQ multiplex PCR; TCRdb keeps in-frame clones, though not all of them. The sample includes 60,000 to 80,000 clones, roughly two thirds of them seen just once. The data are from a study of cytomegalovirus exposure and HLA in healthy donors. The rearrangement joins TRBV5-1 to TRBJ1-2; D gene ambiguous. The sequence was collected from a young man in good health and CMV-seronegative. The sequenced sample consisted of PBMCs. The CDR3 reads CASSPSLPGIDGYTF. The CDR3 DNA is TGCGCCAGCAGCCCTTCCCTGCCGGGGATCGATGGCTACACCTTC. Full variable domain (rest looked up from reference TRBV5-1 and TRBJ1-2): KAGVTQTPRYLIKTRGQQVTLSCSPISGHRSVSWYQQTPGQGLQFLFEYFSETQRNKGNFPGRFSGRQFSNSRSEMNVSTLELGDSALYLCASSPSLPGIDGYTFGSGTRLTVV.